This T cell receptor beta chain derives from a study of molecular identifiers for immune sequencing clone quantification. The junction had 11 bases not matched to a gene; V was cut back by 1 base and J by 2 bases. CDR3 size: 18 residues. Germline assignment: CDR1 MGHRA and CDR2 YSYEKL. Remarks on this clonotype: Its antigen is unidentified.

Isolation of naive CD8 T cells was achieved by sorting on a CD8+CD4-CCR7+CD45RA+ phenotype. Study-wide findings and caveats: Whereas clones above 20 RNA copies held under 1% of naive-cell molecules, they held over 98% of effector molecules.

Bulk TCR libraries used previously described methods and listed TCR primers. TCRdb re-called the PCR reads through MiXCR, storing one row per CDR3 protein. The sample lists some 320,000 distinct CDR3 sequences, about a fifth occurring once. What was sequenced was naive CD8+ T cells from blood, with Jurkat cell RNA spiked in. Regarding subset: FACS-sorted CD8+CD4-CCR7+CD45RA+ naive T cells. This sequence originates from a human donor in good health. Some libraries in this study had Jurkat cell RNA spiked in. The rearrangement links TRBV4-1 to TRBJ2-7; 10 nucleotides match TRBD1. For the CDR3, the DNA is TGCGCCAGCAGCCAAGGGTGGGTCGGGACAGGGGTCCCCTACGAGCAGTACTTC. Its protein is CASSQGWVGTGVPYEQYF.